The 9 T cell receptor beta chains given below trace back to one sample, sequenced in a study of T cells in Graves' hyperthyroidism and ophthalmopathy. It was RNA transcripts that yielded the amplified TCR beta CDR3 regions. The HTBI set primed first-round TCR CDR3 RT-PCR. TCRdb recomputed calls from the multiplex PCR reads with MiXCR, one row per CDR3 protein. Of fewer than 700,000 distinct CDR3 sequences in the sample, about 17% were seen once. The sequencing input was blood. The source is a woman aged 25 to 39 with Graves' hyperthyroidism.

There are a few counts of this clonotype. The chain uses TRBV9 and TRBJ2-5; D perhaps matches TRBD1 (7 bases). The CDR3 is 15 residues long. Per the germline V gene, CDR1 is SGDLS and CDR2 is YYNGEE. Trimming shortened V by 4 bases and J by 0 bases, and 13 bases separated the two germline ends. CDR3 sequence: CASSPGGSYQETQYF. The CDR3, as DNA: TGTGCCAGCAGCCCAGGGGGGTCTTACCAAGAGACCCAGTACTTC.

The J gene is TRBJ2-7, the V gene TRBV19; D may be TRBD1 or TRBD2 (6 bases each). V lost 9 bases to trimming and J lost 2 bases, with 11 bases between them. CDR3 length equals 12 residues. Germline V gene sequence: CDR1 LNHDA, CDR2 SQIVND (reference sequence). The CDR3 loop is CASGRGAYEQYF. In DNA, the CDR3 is TGTGCCAGCGGTAGGGGGGCCTACGAGCAGTACTTC.

This clonotype has a count of ten or more. A read error may account for a junction end that differs from germline. CDR3 amino acids: CASSQDAGFLYAF. CDR3 DNA sequence: TGTGCCAGCAGCCAAGATGCAGGGTTCCTCTACGCCTTC. This chain connects TRBV3-1 to TRBJ1-2, with D perhaps TRBD1 (5 bases). From germline, CDR1 is LGHDT and CDR2 YNNKEL (reference sequence). This CDR3 is 13 amino acids long. Full variable domain (rest looked up from reference TRBV3-1 and TRBJ1-2): DTAVSQTPKYLVTQMGNDKSIKCEQNLGHDTMYWYKQDSKKFLKIMFSYNNKELIINETVPNRFSPKSPDKAHLNLHINSLELGDSAVYFCASSQDAGFLYAFGSGTRLTVV.

This chain links TRBV3-1 with TRBJ1-3; 9 nucleotides match TRBD1. Germline V gene data show CDR1 as LGHDT and CDR2 as YNNKEL (reference sequence). The CDR3 has 15 residues. V lost 4 bases and J lost 3; bases outside the gene matches: 4. The CDR3 coding sequence is TGTGCCAGCAGCCGGGGACAGGGTAGTGGAAACACCATATATTTT. Its protein is CASSRGQGSGNTIYF. The whole variable domain, remainder taken from reference TRBV3-1 and TRBJ1-3, is DTAVSQTPKYLVTQMGNDKSIKCEQNLGHDTMYWYKQDSKKFLKIMFSYNNKELIINETVPNRFSPKSPDKAHLNLHINSLELGDSAVYFCASSRGQGSGNTIYFGEGSWLTVV.

This clonotype was recorded at least ten times. The chain joins TRBV6-2 or TRBV6-3 to TRBJ2-7; TRBD2 matches at 9 bases. Trimming cost V 0 bases and J 7 bases; bases outside gene matches: 4. Germline CDR1 reads MNHEY; CDR2 reads SVGEGT. CDR3 length: 14 amino acids. The CDR3 here is CASSYSRLADEQYF. Here the CDR3 DNA reads TGTGCCAGCAGTTACTCCCGACTAGCGGATGAGCAGTACTTC.

This clonotype was counted many times. The J gene is TRBJ2-7, the V gene TRBV11-2; D is ambiguous. Trimming cost V 1 base and J 0 bases, with 13 bases left between them. CDR1 and CDR2 (germline): SGHAT, FQNNGV. The CDR3 is 16 amino acids. The CDR3 nucleotides read TGTGCCAGCAGCTTAGGGATAGATGTCCGCTCCTACGAGCAGTACTTC. Its protein is CASSLGIDVRSYEQYF.

J is TRBJ2-2 and V is TRBV2; D unresolved. The CDR3 runs 14 residues. Trimming removed 8 bases from V and 0 bases from J, with 10 bases in between. In germline, CDR1 is SNHLY, CDR2 FYNNEI. The CDR3 is CASGANTNTGELFF. The CDR3 DNA reads TGTGCCAGCGGCGCTAATACGAACACCGGGGAGCTGTTTTTT.

This clonotype came up many times. This chain uses TRBV3-1 with TRBJ2-1; 8 nucleotides match TRBD2. Germline trimming cut 5 bases from V and 10 bases from J; bases unmatched to any gene: 13. The CDR3 is made up of 15 amino acids. The germline gives CDR1 LGHDT, CDR2 YNNKEL (reference sequence). CDR3 amino acids: CASSSVAGGLEEQFF. In nucleotides, the CDR3 is TGTGCCAGCAGCTCGGTGGCGGGAGGCCTGGAGGAGCAGTTCTTC.

The chain's CDR3 is CATSATGTDNEQFF. CDR3 nucleotides: TGTGCCACCAGTGCCACCGGGACAGACAATGAGCAGTTCTTC. The V and J genes are TRBV24-1 and TRBJ2-1; 7 bases agree with TRBD1. V lost 5 bases and J lost 5; bases outside the gene matches: 5. This CDR3 is 14 amino acids long. Germline V gives CDR1 KGHDR, CDR2 SFDVKD.